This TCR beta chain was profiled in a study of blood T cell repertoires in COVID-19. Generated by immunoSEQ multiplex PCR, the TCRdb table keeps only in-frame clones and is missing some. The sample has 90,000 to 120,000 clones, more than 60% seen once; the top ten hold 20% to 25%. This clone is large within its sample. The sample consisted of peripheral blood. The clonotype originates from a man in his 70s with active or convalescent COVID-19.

The CDR3 sequence: CASIPNPTGVGYTF. The CDR3 DNA sequence: TGTGCCAGTATTCCGAACCCGACAGGGGTGGGCTACACCTTC. The chain carries TRBV19 and TRBJ1-2, with 8 bases lining up with TRBD1. CDR1 LNHDA and CDR2 SQIVND come from the germline V gene (reference sequence). The trim removed 7 bases at V and 8 bases at J, leaving 12 bases unmatched. There are 14 residues in the CDR3.